The clone carrying this TCR beta chain occurred once. The V gene's germline CDR1 is SGHDT and CDR2 YYEEEE. V lost 2 bases to trimming and J lost 6 bases, with 11 bases between them. This CDR3 has 13 amino acids. As originally analysed: Amplification of reference gene primers was used by the study to estimate nucleated cell counts. Generated by immunoSEQ multiplex PCR, the TCRdb table keeps only in-frame clones and is missing some. The DNA was the basis for D and trimming; V, J and clone size are from that table. The data hold around 450,000 clones, with around 89% observed a single time. These data come from a study of blood T cell repertoires in COVID-19. About the research overall: The United States, Italy and Spain provided the acute and convalescent COVID-19 samples. T cells, B-cell-depleted T cells, or PBMCs supplied cDNA or gDNA.

The origin of this receptor is a woman aged 25 to 39 with acute or convalescent COVID-19. The chain combines TRBV5-6 with TRBJ1-2, with no clear D. Material: peripheral blood. This CDR3 reads CASSLGRRDGYTF. As DNA, the CDR3 is TGTGCCAGCAGCTTAGGCAGGCGGGATGGCTACACCTTC.